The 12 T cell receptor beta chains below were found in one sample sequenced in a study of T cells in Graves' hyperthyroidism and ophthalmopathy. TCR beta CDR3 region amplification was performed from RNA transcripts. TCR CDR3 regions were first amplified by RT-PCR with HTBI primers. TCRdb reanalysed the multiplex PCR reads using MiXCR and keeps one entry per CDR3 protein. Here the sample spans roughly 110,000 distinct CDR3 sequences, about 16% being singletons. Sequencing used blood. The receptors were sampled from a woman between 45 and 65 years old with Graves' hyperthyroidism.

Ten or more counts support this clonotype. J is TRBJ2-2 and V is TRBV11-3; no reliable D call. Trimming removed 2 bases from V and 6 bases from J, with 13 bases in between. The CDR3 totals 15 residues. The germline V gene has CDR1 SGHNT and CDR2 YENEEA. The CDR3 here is CASSLLGQASGELFF. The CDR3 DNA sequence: TGTGCCAGCAGCTTACTGGGCCAGGCTTCCGGGGAGCTGTTTTTT.

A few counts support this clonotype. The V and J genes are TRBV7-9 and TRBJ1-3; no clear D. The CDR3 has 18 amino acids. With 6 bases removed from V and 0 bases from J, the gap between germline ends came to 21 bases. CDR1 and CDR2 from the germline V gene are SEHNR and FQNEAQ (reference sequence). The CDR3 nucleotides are TGTGCCAGCAGATCTAGGCCGCGAGACAAAAGCTCTGGAAACACCATATATTTT. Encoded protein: CASRSRPRDKSSGNTIYF.

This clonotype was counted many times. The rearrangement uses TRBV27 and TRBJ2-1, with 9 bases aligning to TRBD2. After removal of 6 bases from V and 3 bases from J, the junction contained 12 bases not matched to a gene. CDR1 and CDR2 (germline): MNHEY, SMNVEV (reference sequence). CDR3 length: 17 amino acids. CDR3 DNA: TGTGCCAGCAGAAGGAGAGGAATAGCGGGAGACTACAATGAGCAGTTCTTC. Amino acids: CASRRRGIAGDYNEQFF.

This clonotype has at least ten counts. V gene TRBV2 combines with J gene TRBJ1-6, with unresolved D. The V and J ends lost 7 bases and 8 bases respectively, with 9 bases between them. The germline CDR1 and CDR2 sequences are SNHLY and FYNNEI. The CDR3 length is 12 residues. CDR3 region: CASKADDSPLHF. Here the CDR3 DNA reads TGTGCCAGCAAGGCCGATGATTCACCCCTCCACTTT.

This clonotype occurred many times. The CDR3 here is CASSPRMSRDEQFF. CDR3 bases: TGTGCCAGCAGCCCTCGGATGTCTAGGGATGAGCAGTTCTTC. The rearrangement links TRBV9 to TRBJ2-1; D remains unclear. This CDR3 region has 14 residues. The V gene lost 4 bases and the J gene lost 8 bases, with 16 bases spanning the gap. Germline lookup yields CDR1 SGDLS and CDR2 YYNGEE.

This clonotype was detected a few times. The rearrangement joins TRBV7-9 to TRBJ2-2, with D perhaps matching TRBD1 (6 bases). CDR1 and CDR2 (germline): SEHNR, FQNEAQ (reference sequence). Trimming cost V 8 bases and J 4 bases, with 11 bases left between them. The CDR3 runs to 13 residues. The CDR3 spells CASGSGATGELFF. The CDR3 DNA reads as TGTGCCAGCGGGTCAGGGGCCACCGGGGAGCTGTTTTTT.

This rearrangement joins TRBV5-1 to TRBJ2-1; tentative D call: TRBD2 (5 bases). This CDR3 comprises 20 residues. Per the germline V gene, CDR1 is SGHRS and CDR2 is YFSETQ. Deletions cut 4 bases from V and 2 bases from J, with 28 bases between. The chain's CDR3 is CASSHETTQSVEFAYNEQFF. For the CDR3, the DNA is TGCGCCAGCAGCCACGAGACTACACAAAGCGTTGAATTTGCCTACAATGAGCAGTTCTTC.

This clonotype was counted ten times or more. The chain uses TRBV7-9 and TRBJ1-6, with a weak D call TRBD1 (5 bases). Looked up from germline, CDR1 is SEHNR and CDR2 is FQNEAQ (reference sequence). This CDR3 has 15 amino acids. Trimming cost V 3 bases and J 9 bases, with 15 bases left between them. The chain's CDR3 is CASSLSGGEASPLHF. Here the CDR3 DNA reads TGTGCCAGCAGCTTGTCCGGGGGAGAGGCTTCACCCCTCCACTTT.

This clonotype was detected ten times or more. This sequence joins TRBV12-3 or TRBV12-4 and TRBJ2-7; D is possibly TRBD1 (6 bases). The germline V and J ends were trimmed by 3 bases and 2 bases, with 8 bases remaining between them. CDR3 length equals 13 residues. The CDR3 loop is CASSFGGPYEQYF. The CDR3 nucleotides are TGTGCCAGCAGTTTTGGGGGCCCCTACGAGCAGTACTTC.

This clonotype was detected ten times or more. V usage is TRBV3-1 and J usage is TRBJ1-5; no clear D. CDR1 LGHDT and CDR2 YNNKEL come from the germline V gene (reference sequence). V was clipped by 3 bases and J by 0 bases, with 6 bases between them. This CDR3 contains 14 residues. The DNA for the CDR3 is TGTGCCAGCAGCCAGGGAATTAGCAATCAGCCCCAGCATTTT. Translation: CASSQGISNQPQHF.

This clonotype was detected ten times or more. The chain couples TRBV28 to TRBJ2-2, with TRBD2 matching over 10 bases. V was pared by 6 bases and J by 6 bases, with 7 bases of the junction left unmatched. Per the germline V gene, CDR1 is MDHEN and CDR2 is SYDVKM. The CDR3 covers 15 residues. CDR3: CASRRPSGSPGELFF. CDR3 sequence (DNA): TGTGCCAGCAGGCGTCCTAGCGGGAGTCCCGGGGAGCTGTTTTTT. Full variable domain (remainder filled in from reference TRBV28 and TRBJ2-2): DVKVTQSSRYLVKRTGEKVFLECVQDMDHENMFWYRQDPGLGLRLIYFSYDVKMKEKGDIPEGYSVSREKKERFSLILESASTNQTSMYLCASRRPSGSPGELFFGEGSRLTVL.

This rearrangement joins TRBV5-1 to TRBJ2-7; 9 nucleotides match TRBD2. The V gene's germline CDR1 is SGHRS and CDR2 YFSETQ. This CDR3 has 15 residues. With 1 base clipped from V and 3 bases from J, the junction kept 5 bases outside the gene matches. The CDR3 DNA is TGCGCCAGCAGCTTGTACGAACTAGCGGGCTACGAGCAGTACTTC. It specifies CASSLYELAGYEQYF. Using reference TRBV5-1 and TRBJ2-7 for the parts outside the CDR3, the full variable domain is KAGVTQTPRYLIKTRGQQVTLSCSPISGHRSVSWYQQTPGQGLQFLFEYFSETQRNKGNFPGRFSGRQFSNSRSEMNVSTLELGDSALYLCASSLYELAGYEQYFGPGTRLTVT.